This TCR beta chain was identified during a study of blood T cell repertoires in COVID-19. Sequencing used immunoSEQ multiplex PCR; TCRdb keeps in-frame clones, though not all of them. The sample shows approximately 20,000 clones, about 86% of them seen only once. This clone was found once. The length of the CDR3 is 15 residues. V dropped 5 bases and J dropped 5 bases, with 16 bases sitting between them. The germline V gene has CDR1 LNHDA and CDR2 SQIVND (reference sequence). The clonotype comes from a man aged 65 to 85 with acute or convalescent COVID-19. J is TRBJ2-1 and V is TRBV19; D might be TRBD1 (6 bases). The source material was peripheral blood. In DNA, the CDR3 is TGTGCCAGTAGTCCCCGTACAGGGAACAACAATGAGCAGTTCTTC. It is translated as CASSPRTGNNNEQFF. Full variable domain (rest looked up from reference TRBV19 and TRBJ2-1): DGGITQSPKYLFRKEGQNVTLSCEQNLNHDAMYWYRQDPGQGLRLIYYSQIVNDFQKGDIAEGYSVSREKKESFPLTVTSAQKNPTAFYLCASSPRTGNNNEQFFGPGTRLTVL.